This T cell receptor (beta chain) was sequenced for a study of blood T cell repertoires in COVID-19 (TCRdb year 2020). About the study as a whole: The collaborator samples originated in the United States, Italy and Spain and spanned the acute and convalescent phases of COVID-19. A de-identified subject ID, COVID-19 status, age in years and sex were almost always included in the sample metadata. The prospective study material was composed of cDNA or gDNA derived from T cells, B-cell-depleted T cells, or PBMCs. Samples came from the ongoing ImmuneRACE study (first 160 participants) plus 1,254 subjects from 6 global collaborators. Where HLA class I and class II types were available, the types were taken from metadata supplied by the sample provider, not from assay-based typing. The dataset comprised deeply sampled blood TCRbeta repertoires from subjects exposed to, actively infected with, or recovered from COVID-19. The repertoires were made available in a free public database intended to serve as a resource for research on the immune response to SARS-CoV-2. What the work shows at the level of the full study, not this receptor alone: The amount of clinical and demographic metadata varied by source and participant and was provided uncurated.

The immunoSEQ Assay, a bias-controlled multiplex PCR, was used to amplify TCRbeta CDR3 regions from genomic DNA. The authors processed their data as follows. The number of nucleated cells in each sample was estimated by amplification of reference gene primers within the assay. To quantify the absolute abundance of each unique TCRbeta CDR3 rearrangement, sequence reads were collapsed and filtered. For each sample, productive Simpson clonality was calculated as the square root of Simpson's diversity index over productive rearrangements. In its TCRdb copy, this immuneACCESS table keeps in-frame sequences only and misses some clones. Where compared with another copy, unresolved V genes explain less than half of these, and the others have no known cause. V and J calls and clone size are as listed in that table; D and trimming were resolved from the DNA. The sample profile shows 150,000 or so clones; around 91% of them were found once. The leading ten clones occupy around 15% of the sample.

Remarks on this clone: What antigen it recognizes has not been identified. Base qualities are not at hand, and no much larger clone is one base apart.

One collaborating source in Seattle enrolled patients during active infection and followed them longitudinally through the course of disease. The collaborating institutions used their own protocols to collect whole blood in K2EDTA tubes. For TCRbeta analysis, collaborator samples were shipped as frozen whole blood, as isolated PBMCs, or as DNA extracted from either sample type. Counted from cysteine to phenylalanine, this CDR3 has 14 amino acids. Only the CDR3 portion is preserved as DNA: 42 bases, with reading frame beginning at the first base. From a lookup of the germline V gene, CDR1 and CDR2 are LGHNA and YSLEER. V and J lose 0 bases and 9 bases, and a span of 12 bases separates them.

This chain joins TRBV4-3 to TRBJ1-5; matching of 6 bases hints at TRBD1 as the D gene. The receptor's source is a man between 18 and 29 years old with COVID-19, enrolled during active disease. Sequenced material: peripheral blood. The CDR3 region reads CASSQDLGRGPQHF. The bases are TGCGCCAGCAGCCAAGATCTTGGCAGGGGGCCCCAGCATTTT.